The 12 T cell receptor beta chains given below trace back to one sample, sequenced in a study of T cells in Graves' hyperthyroidism and ophthalmopathy. TCR beta CDR3 regions were amplified from RNA. In the first-round RT-PCR of the TCR CDR3, the HTBI primer set was used. TCRdb recomputed calls from the multiplex PCR reads with MiXCR, one row per CDR3 protein. The repertoire holds some 650,000 distinct CDR3 sequences, with 15% to 20% as singletons. The sample was blood. The source is a woman between 40 and 55 years old with Graves' ophthalmopathy.

This rearrangement joins TRBV5-6 to TRBJ1-6; 11 bases are shared with TRBD1. J gave up 10 bases and V 4 bases, and 10 bases lay outside the gene matches. The CDR3 contains 16 residues. In germline, CDR1 is SGHDT, CDR2 YYEEEE. The CDR3 DNA reads as TGTGCCAGCAGCCCCCTGGGCGGGACAGGGGGGTCACCCCTCCACTTT. Protein product: CASSPLGGTGGSPLHF.

Ten or more counts support this clonotype. The chain links TRBV12-3 or TRBV12-4 to TRBJ1-5; D possibly corresponds to TRBD1 (6 bases). V lost 9 bases to trimming and J lost 3 bases, with 15 bases between them. This CDR3 contains 14 residues. The CDR3 spells CASSGQGYNQPQHF. CDR3 DNA sequence: TGTGCCAGTTCGGGGCAGGGGTACAATCAGCCCCAGCATTTT.

This clonotype was seen repeatedly, ten times or more. This chain connects TRBV5-1 to TRBJ2-3; TRBD2 matches at 7 bases. Germline loops: CDR1 SGHRS, CDR2 YFSETQ. This CDR3 comprises 16 residues. V shed 4 bases, J shed 0 bases, and the junction held 8 bases outside the gene matches. In DNA, the CDR3 is TGCGCCAGCAGCCCGCGGACTAGTCGGAGCACAGATACGCAGTATTTT. This encodes CASSPRTSRSTDTQYF. Full variable domain (remainder filled in from reference TRBV5-1 and TRBJ2-3): KAGVTQTPRYLIKTRGQQVTLSCSPISGHRSVSWYQQTPGQGLQFLFEYFSETQRNKGNFPGRFSGRQFSNSRSEMNVSTLELGDSALYLCASSPRTSRSTDTQYFGPGTRLTVL.

This clonotype was seen more than once but under ten times. The V and J genes are TRBV7-6 and TRBJ2-2; D ambiguous. The CDR3 loop spans 14 amino acids. CDR1 is SGHVS and CDR2 is FNYEAQ in the germline V gene. With 0 bases removed from V and 8 bases from J, the gap between germline ends came to 10 bases. CDR3 nucleotide sequence: TGTGCCAGCAGCTTAGCGATAAGCGCGGGGGAGCTGTTTTTT. This codes for CASSLAISAGELFF. The full variable domain, its missing parts supplied by reference TRBV7-6 and TRBJ2-2, is GAGVSQSPRYKVTKRGQDVALRCDPISGHVSLYWYRQALGQGPEFLTYFNYEAQQDKSGLPNDRFSAERPEGSISTLTIQRTEQRDSAMYRCASSLAISAGELFFGEGSRLTVL.

The rearrangement uses TRBV7-9 and TRBJ1-2; possibly TRBD1 for D (6 bases). CDR1 SEHNR and CDR2 FQNEAQ come from the germline V gene (reference sequence). Trimming pared 5 bases from V and 8 bases from J, leaving 24 bases between. The length of the CDR3 is 16 residues. DNA for the CDR3: TGTGCCAGCAGCCGTTCCGGACAGACTTCAGCGAAGGGCTACACCTTC. Its translation is CASSRSGQTSAKGYTF.

The gene calls are TRBV6-4 and TRBJ2-1; 8 nucleotides agree with TRBD1. The CDR3 sequence is 15 residues long. The germline CDR1 and CDR2 sequences are MRHNA and SNTAGT. V lost 4 bases to trimming and J lost 4 bases; unmatched junction nucleotides: 6. Here the CDR3 DNA reads TGTGCCAGCAGTGCCTCGGACAGGGCGTACAATGAGCAGTTCTTC. This codes for CASSASDRAYNEQFF.

This clonotype was seen ten or more times. The chain has TRBV5-1 and TRBJ1-5; TRBD1 matches at 10 bases. Germline CDR1 is SGHRS and CDR2 is YFSETQ. The CDR3 spans 14 residues. With V trimmed by 4 bases and J by 6 bases, 4 bases remained unmatched. CDR3 loop: CASSPGTGVQPQHF. The CDR3 nucleotides read TGCGCCAGCAGCCCAGGGACAGGGGTTCAGCCCCAGCATTTT.

A few counts support this clonotype. The genes are TRBV4-1 and TRBJ2-5, with 10 nucleotides matching TRBD2. The ends lost 0 bases at V and 10 bases at J; junction bases unmatched: 17. Germline V gene sequence: CDR1 MGHRA, CDR2 YSYEKL. The CDR3 loop spans 18 amino acids. This CDR3 reads CASSQEFSGGSQVEVQYF. The DNA for the CDR3 is TGCGCCAGCAGCCAAGAGTTTAGCGGGGGGTCCCAAGTTGAGGTCCAGTACTTC.

Ten or more counts support this clonotype. This chain joins TRBV5-1 and TRBJ2-7, with a possible D match to TRBD2 (6 bases). The CDR3 runs to 15 residues. V gave up 0 bases and J gave up 0 bases, with 10 bases separating them. CDR1 is SGHRS, CDR2 YFSETQ, per germline. CDR3 region: CASSLDGGNSYEQYF. CDR3 DNA sequence: TGCGCCAGCAGCTTGGATGGCGGGAACTCCTACGAGCAGTACTTC.

This clonotype was picked up a small number of times. CDR3 protein: CASSRPGTTNEKLFF. CDR3 DNA: TGTGCCAGCAGTCGACCCGGGACTACTAATGAAAAACTGTTTTTT. V usage is TRBV5-4 and J usage is TRBJ1-4; D may be TRBD1 (5 bases). V lost 5 bases and J lost 2, with 13 bases in between. The CDR3 extends over 15 amino acids. CDR1 and CDR2 (germline): SGHNT, YYREEE (reference sequence).

The sample holds many counts of this clonotype. CDR3 DNA: TGTGCCAGCAGTTTATCAAGGGGAAATGGGTACGAGCAGTACTTC. It specifies CASSLSRGNGYEQYF. The genes are TRBV27 and TRBJ2-7; a possible D gene is TRBD1 (5 bases). This CDR3 is 15 amino acids long. Per germline, CDR1 MNHEY and CDR2 SMNVEV (reference sequence). V was shortened by 0 bases and J by 4 bases, with 13 bases between the two germline ends.

The V and J genes are TRBV15 and TRBJ2-5; 8 bases line up with TRBD2. The CDR3 consists of 15 residues. V was clipped by 0 bases and J by 3 bases; unmatched bases: 3. Germline V CDR1 and CDR2: LNHNV, YYDKDF (reference sequence). CDR3 nucleotides: TGTGCCACCAGCAGAGATCCAGCGGGAGAAGAGACCCAGTACTTC. Protein product: CATSRDPAGEETQYF.